This TCR beta chain derives from a study of OX40 agonist ivuxolimab in advanced cancers. Study-level information: Enrollees could have had prior anti-PD-1, anti-PD-L1 or anti-CTLA-4 therapy, which approximately 38% had received.

The germline V gene has CDR1 MNHEY and CDR2 SVGAGI. V lost 6 bases to trimming and J lost 7 bases, with 13 bases between them. The CDR3 loop spans 13 amino acids. Blood sampling took place at baseline, cycle 4 day 1, and cycle 7 day 1. As to this clone: Its cognate antigen is unknown.

Here immunoSEQ multiplex PCR was the method, and the copy in TCRdb shows in-frame clones only, minus some. The sample shows fewer than 110,000 clones, under 95% of them seen only once. Findings and caveats of the study: At doses 0.1 to 3.0 mg/kg, CD4+ and CD8+ clones expanded.

The receptor comes from an adult with an advanced solid tumor such as melanoma, head and neck, liver or kidney cancer. Sequencing used CD4+ or CD8+ T cells sorted from blood, obtained in a trial of the OX40 agonist ivuxolimab. The gene calls are TRBV6-5 and TRBJ2-1; no clear D. The CDR3: CASSRHNINEQFF. Written as DNA, the CDR3 is TGTGCCAGCAGCCGCCACAACATTAATGAGCAGTTCTTC.